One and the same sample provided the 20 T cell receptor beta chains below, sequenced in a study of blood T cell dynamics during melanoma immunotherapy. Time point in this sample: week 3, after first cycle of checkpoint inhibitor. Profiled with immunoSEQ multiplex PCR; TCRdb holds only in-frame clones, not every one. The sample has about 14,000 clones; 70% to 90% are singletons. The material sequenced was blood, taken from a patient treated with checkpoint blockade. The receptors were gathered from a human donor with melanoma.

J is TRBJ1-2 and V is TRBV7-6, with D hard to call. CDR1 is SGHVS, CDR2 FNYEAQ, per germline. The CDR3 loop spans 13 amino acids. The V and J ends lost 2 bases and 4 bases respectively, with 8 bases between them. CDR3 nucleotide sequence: TGTGCCAGCAGCTTATCTGCAGTCTATGGCTACACCTTC. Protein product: CASSLSAVYGYTF.

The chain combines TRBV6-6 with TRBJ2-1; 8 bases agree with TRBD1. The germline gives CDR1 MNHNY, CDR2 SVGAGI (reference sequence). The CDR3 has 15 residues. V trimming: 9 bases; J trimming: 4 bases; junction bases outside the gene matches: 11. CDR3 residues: CASQGDRSPYNEQFF. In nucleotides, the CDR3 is TGTGCCAGTCAAGGGGACAGGAGCCCTTACAATGAGCAGTTCTTC.

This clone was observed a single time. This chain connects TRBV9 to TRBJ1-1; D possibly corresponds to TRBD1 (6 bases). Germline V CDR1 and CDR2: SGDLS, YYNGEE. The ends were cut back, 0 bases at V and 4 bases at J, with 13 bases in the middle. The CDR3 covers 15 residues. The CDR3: CASSVGPQGSTEAFF. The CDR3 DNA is TGTGCCAGCAGCGTAGGCCCACAGGGTTCCACTGAAGCTTTCTTT.

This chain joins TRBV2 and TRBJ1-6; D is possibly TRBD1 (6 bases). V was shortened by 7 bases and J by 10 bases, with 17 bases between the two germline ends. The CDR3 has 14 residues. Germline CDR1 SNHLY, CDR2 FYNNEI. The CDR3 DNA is TGTGCCAGCACCAAGGGGGGGACTGGATCACCCCTCCACTTT. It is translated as CASTKGGTGSPLHF.

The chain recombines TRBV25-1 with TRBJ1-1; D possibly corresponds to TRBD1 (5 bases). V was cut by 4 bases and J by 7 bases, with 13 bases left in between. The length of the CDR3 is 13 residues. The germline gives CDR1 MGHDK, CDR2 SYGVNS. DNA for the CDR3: TGTGCCAGCAGTGTTCCGGACACTTATGAAGCTTTCTTT. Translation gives CASSVPDTYEAFF.

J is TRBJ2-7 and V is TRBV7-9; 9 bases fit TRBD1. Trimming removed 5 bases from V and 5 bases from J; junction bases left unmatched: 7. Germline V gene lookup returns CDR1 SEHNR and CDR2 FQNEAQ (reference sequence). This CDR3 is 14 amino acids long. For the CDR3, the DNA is TGTGCCAGCAGCCACCGGGACAGGGCCCACGAGCAGTACTTC. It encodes CASSHRDRAHEQYF.

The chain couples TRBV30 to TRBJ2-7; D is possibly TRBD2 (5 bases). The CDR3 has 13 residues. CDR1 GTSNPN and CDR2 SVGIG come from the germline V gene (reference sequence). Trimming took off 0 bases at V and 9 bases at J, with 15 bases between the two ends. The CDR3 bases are TGTGCCTGGAGTGTTGGGGAGCCGCCGGGGCAGTACTTC. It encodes CAWSVGEPPGQYF.

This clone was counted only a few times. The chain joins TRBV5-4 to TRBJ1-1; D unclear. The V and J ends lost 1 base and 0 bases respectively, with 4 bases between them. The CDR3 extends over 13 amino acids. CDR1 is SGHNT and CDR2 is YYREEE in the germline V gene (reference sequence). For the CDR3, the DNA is TGTGCCAGCAGCTTGAGGATGAACACTGAAGCTTTCTTT. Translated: CASSLRMNTEAFF.

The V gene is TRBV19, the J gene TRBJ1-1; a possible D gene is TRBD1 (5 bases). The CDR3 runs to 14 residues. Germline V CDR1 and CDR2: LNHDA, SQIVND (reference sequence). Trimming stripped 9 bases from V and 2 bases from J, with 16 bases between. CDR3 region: CASLGVRTNTEAFF. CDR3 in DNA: TGTGCCAGCCTAGGGGTCAGGACCAACACTGAAGCTTTCTTT.

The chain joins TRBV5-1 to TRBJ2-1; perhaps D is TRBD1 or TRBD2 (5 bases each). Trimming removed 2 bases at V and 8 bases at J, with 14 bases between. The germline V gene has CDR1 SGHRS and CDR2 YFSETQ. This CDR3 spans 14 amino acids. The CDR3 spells CASSFRGTFDEQFF. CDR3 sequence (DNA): TGCGCCAGCAGCTTTCGTGGGACGTTCGATGAGCAGTTCTTC. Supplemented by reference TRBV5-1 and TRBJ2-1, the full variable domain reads KAGVTQTPRYLIKTRGQQVTLSCSPISGHRSVSWYQQTPGQGLQFLFEYFSETQRNKGNFPGRFSGRQFSNSRSEMNVSTLELGDSALYLCASSFRGTFDEQFFGPGTRLTVL.

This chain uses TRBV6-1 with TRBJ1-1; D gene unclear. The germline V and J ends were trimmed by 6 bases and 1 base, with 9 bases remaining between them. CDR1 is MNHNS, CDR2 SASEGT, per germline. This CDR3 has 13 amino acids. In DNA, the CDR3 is TGTGCCAGCAGACAACTGGCGAACACTGAAGCTTTCTTT. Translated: CASRQLANTEAFF.

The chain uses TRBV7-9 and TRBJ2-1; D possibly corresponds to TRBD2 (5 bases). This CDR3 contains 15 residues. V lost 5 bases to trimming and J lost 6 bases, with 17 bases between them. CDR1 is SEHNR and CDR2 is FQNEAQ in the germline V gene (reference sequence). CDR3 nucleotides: TGTGCCAGCAGCCTAAGCGGCAGCGGACGCAATGAGCAGTTCTTC. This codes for CASSLSGSGRNEQFF.

For the CDR3, the DNA is TGTGCCAGCAGCCAATCCTTCGCAGGACAAGACAATGAGCAGTTCTTC. Its protein product is CASSQSFAGQDNEQFF. The gene calls are TRBV16 and TRBJ2-1; TRBD1 is a possible D gene (5 bases). V lost 0 bases and J lost 5, with 14 bases in between. Germline values: CDR1 KGHSY, CDR2 FQNENV. The CDR3 consists of 16 residues. Based on the CDR3 plus reference TRBV16 and TRBJ2-1, the full variable domain is GEEVAQTPKHLVRGEGQKAKLYCAPIKGHSYVFWYQQVLKNEFKFLISFQNENVFDETGMPKERFSAKCLPNSPCSLEIQATKLEDSAVYFCASSQSFAGQDNEQFFGPGTRLTVL.

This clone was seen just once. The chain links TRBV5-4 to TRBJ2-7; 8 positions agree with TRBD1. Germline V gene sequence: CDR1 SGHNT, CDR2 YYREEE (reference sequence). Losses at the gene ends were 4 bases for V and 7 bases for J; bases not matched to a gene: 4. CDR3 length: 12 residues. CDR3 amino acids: CASSSRDREQYF. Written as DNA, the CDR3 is TGTGCCAGCAGCAGCCGGGACAGGGAGCAGTACTTC.

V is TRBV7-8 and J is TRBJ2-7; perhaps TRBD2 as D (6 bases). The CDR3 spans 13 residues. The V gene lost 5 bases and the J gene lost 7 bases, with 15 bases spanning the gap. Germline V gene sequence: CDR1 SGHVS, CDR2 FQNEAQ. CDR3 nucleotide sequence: TGTGCCAGCAGCCCACAACTCGCGGGAGAGCAGTACTTC. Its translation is CASSPQLAGEQYF.

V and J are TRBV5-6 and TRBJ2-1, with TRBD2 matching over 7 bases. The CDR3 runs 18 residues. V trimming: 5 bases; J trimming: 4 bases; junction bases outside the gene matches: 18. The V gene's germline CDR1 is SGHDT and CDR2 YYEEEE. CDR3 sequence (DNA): TGTGCCAGCAGTCTTACGAGTCGAGCGGGGCTATTATACAATGAGCAGTTCTTC. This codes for CASSLTSRAGLLYNEQFF. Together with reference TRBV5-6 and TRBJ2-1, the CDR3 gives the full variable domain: DAGVTQSPTHLIKTRGQQVTLRCSPKSGHDTVSWYQQALGQGPQFIFQYYEEEERQRGNFPDRFSGHQFPNYSSELNVNALLLGDSALYLCASSLTSRAGLLYNEQFFGPGTRLTVL.

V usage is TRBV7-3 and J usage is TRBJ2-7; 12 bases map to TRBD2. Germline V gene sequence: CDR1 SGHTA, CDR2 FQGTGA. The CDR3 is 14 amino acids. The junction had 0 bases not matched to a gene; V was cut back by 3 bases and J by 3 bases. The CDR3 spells CASSLGLAGYEQYF. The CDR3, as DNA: TGTGCCAGCAGCTTGGGACTAGCGGGCTACGAGCAGTACTTC.

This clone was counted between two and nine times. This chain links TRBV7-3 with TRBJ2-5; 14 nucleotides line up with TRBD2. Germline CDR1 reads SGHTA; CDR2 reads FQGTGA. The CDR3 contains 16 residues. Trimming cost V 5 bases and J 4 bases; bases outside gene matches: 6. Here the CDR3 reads CASSQGLAGALETQYF. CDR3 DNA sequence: TGTGCCAGCAGCCAGGGACTAGCGGGAGCCCTAGAGACCCAGTACTTC.

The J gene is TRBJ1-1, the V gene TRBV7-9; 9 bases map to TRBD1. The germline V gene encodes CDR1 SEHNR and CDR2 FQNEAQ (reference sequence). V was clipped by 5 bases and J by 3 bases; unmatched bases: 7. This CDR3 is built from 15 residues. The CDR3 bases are TGTGCCAGCAGCATAACGGGACAGGGATACACTGAAGCTTTCTTT. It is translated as CASSITGQGYTEAFF. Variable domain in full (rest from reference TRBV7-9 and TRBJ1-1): DTGVSQNPRHKITKRGQNVTFRCDPISEHNRLYWYRQTLGQGPEFLTYFQNEAQLEKSRLLSDRFSAERPKGSFSTLEIQRTEQGDSAMYLCASSITGQGYTEAFFGQGTRLTVV.

CDR3: CASSLWGALTDTQYF. The CDR3 DNA sequence: TGTGCCAGCAGCTTGTGGGGGGCTCTGACAGATACGCAGTATTTT. This rearrangement joins TRBV5-8 to TRBJ2-3; D tentatively fits TRBD1 or TRBD2 (6 bases each). The CDR3 is 15 residues long. CDR1 is SGHTS and CDR2 is YDEGEE in the germline V gene. Between the trimmed V and J ends, which lost 1 base and 3 bases, there was a span of 12 bases.